This T cell receptor beta chain was identified in a study of T cells in Graves' hyperthyroidism and ophthalmopathy (dated by TCRdb to 2018 to 2020). About the investigation overall: Peripheral blood samples were taken at initial diagnosis, before any treatment was given. TCR V-J signatures able to tell the groups apart were searched for in a discovery cohort of some 100 patients, of whom about 40 had Graves' ophthalmopathy and under 65 had stable Graves' hyperthyroidism. Whether ophthalmopathy could be predicted prospectively was tested in an independent validation cohort made up of 18 hyperthyroidism patients plus 17 patients who later progressed to ophthalmopathy. The approximately 95 discovery patients were divided at random into training and test sets in a 7:3 ratio. Thyroid tissue and blood T-cell repertoires from several Graves' hyperthyroidism patients were also compared in the study. Once sampling was done, hyperthyroidism patients were given methimazole at a starting dose of 30 mg daily, whereas ophthalmopathy patients were given high-dose intravenous methylprednisolone. According to the paper, TCR Vbeta CDR3 sequencing was carried out on 135 peripheral blood samples, which came from about 45 ophthalmopathy, 75 to 80 hyperthyroidism and roughly 17 progressor patients. The full study reports these points: Most expanded thyroid clonotypes (frequency above 0.001) were also detected in blood, a finding suggesting that blood repertoires may reflect thyroid immune responses. Sample size was not statistically predetermined, and blinding of investigators to group allocation was not performed. Ophthalmopathy was separated from stable hyperthyroidism by a 13 V-J signature model, with about 88% sensitivity and roughly 81% specificity obtained in cross-validation and 80%/75% obtained in testing. In validation, the model predicted progression to ophthalmopathy with 65% to 71% sensitivity and around 72% specificity, a median of roughly seven months before onset.

The germline V gene specifies MGHDK as CDR1 and SYGVNS as CDR2. The CDR3 measures 14 amino acids from cysteine to phenylalanine. Here the CDR3 DNA is all that survives: 42 bases in frame from base 1. The junction carries 13 bases between V and J, which are trimmed by 3 bases and 5 bases respectively. The TCR beta CDR3 regions were amplified from the RNA transcripts. The first round of RT-PCR for the TCR CDR3 was performed with the HTBI primer set and the Qiagen OneStep RT-PCR kit. A second multiplex PCR round built the libraries, followed by size selection and purification. Libraries were sequenced paired-end with 100 bp reads on an Illumina HiSeq2000. Regarding the original processing steps: SOAPnuke was used to process the raw data, removing reads that contained adapters or uncalled bases, had a mean Phred below 15, or lacked an exact match to the constant primer or identifier. COPE v1.2.5 was used to merge the high-quality paired reads, and each unique nucleotide sequence was defined as a clonotype. MiTCR v1.1 was used to align clonotypes to the IMGT TRBV, TRBD and TRBJ reference segments. Analysis was restricted to V-J combinations with a frequency above 0.0001, which covered roughly 99% of repertoires. The TCS score was defined as the ratio of F50 (clonal expansion) to E x V (chaos), calculated using BLOSUM62-based TCRdist between CDR3 peptides within each V-J. Welch's t-statistics and random forest reduced several hundred V-J features to some 14, which were used in a naive Bayes classifier (R e1071). The Morisita-Horn index was used to measure how similar the thyroid and blood repertoires were. TCRdb trimmed public reads at Q25 via fastp, called clones via MiXCR and kept in-frame beta chains. Rows are unified per CDR3 protein, each entry keeping the most common DNA and genes. The V and J calls follow TCRdb's processing rather than the paper's. The sample has about 840,000 distinct CDR3 sequences on record, 35% to 40% of them singletons. Approximately 8.7% of the sample comes from the top ten.

This clonotype has a count of ten or more. Its antigen is unknown. Per-base quality was not reported, and no clone a single base away is much larger than it. A patient counted as having stable Graves' hyperthyroidism if no progression to ophthalmopathy occurred over 18 months of follow-up. The hyperthyroidism patients were between 18 and 65 years old and newly diagnosed, with a disease duration of less than 2 months. Patients with uncontrolled infections, other autoimmune diseases, pregnancy or lactation were excluded. Diagnoses were based on clinical symptoms, serum thyroxine and TRAb, thyroid ultrasound and orbital computed tomography. PBMCs were separated from about 10 ml of fresh peripheral blood using Ficoll-Paque density gradient centrifugation. Trizol reagent was used to extract total RNA, and RNA quality was then checked on an Agilent 2100 Bioanalyzer.

Here the chain combines TRBV25-1 and TRBJ1-1, with the D segment identity uncertain. Sequencing used blood. The sequence derives from a man aged 18 to 35 with Graves' hyperthyroidism. The CDR3 protein: CASSEYEGWTEAFF. The nucleotide sequence is given as TGTGCCAGCAGTGAGTACGAGGGTTGGACTGAAGCTTTCTTT.